There are a few counts of the clone carrying this TCR beta chain. Its antigen is still unknown. Time point noted: patch test 1, 2 weeks after DPC sensitization. The treatment is: therapeutic diphenylcyclopropenone sensitization with weekly scalp DPC. The data are from a study of human T cells and chemical hapten exposure. About the study: The scalp of each patient received a weekly diphenylcyclopropenone dose for the full roughly 22-week study. Per-sample TCR yields varied mainly from small pooled library volume differences.

TCRdb called the RACE reads again in MiXCR, with one record for every CDR3 protein. The top ten clones hold less than 2.5% of a sample with 90,000 or so distinct CDR3 sequences, 10% to 13% of them seen once. The CDR3 sequence is 15 residues long. Germline CDR1 is MDHEN and CDR2 is SYDVKM. V was pared by 5 bases and J by 5 bases, with 18 bases between. General study points: No shift was seen in TCRs above 1 in 1000 frequency with DPC sensitization. Versus controls, expanded TCRs had significantly more large CDR3 similarity clusters.

This material consisted of whole blood, taken in connection with sensitization to the hapten diphenylcyclopropenone (DPC). The chain carries TRBV28 and TRBJ1-2; D perhaps matches TRBD1 (5 bases). The receptor's source is a man aged 35 to 55 with alopecia areata. Some clones in this sample may be carry-over from other donors' samples. CDR3 loop: CASSTGGTDWYGYTF. As DNA, the CDR3 is TGTGCCAGCAGTACGGGGGGAACCGACTGGTATGGCTACACCTTC.